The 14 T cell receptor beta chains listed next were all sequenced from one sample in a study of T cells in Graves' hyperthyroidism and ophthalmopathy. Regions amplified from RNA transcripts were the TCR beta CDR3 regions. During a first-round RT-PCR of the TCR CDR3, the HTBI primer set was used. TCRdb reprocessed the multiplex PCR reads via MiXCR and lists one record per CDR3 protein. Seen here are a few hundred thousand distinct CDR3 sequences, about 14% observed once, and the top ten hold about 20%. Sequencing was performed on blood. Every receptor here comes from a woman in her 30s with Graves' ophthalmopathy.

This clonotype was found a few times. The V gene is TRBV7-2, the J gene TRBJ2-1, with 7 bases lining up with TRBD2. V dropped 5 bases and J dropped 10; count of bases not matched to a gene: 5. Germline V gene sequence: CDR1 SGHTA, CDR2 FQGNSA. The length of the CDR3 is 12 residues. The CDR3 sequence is CASSQNSGEQFF. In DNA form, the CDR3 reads TGTGCCAGCAGCCAAAATAGCGGGGAGCAGTTCTTC.

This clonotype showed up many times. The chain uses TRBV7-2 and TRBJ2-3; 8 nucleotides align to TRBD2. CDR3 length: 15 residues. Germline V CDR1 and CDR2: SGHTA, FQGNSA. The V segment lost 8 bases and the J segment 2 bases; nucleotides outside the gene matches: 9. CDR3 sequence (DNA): TGTGCCAGCTTCTTCGGGGGGGCTTCCACAGATACGCAGTATTTT. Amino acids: CASFFGGASTDTQYF.

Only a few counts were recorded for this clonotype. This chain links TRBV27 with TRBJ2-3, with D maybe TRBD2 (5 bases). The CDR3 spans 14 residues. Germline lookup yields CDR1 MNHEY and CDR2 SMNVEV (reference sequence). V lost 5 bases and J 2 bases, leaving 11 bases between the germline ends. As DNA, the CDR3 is TGTGCCAGCAGTGCCCGGGATTACACAGATACGCAGTATTTT. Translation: CASSARDYTDTQYF.

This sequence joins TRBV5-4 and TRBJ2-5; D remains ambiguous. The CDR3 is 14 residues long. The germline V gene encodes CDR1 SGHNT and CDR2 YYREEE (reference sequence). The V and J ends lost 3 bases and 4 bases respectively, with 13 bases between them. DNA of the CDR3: TGTGCCAGCAGCTCCCCCGTTGGGTCAGAGACCCAGTACTTC. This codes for CASSSPVGSETQYF. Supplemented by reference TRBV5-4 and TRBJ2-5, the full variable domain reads ETGVTQSPTHLIKTRGQQVTLRCSSQSGHNTVSWYQQALGQGPQFIFQYYREEENGRGNFPPRFSGLQFPNYSSELNVNALELDDSALYLCASSSPVGSETQYFGPGTRLLVL.

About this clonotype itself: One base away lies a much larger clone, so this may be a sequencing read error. The chain's CDR3 is CASSLSQSGQYF. CDR3 bases: TGTGCCAGCAGCCTGTCTCAGTCCGGGCAGTACTTC. The chain combines TRBV7-9 with TRBJ2-7, with D uncertain. CDR3 length equals 12 residues. V lost 5 bases and J lost 9, with 14 bases in between. Germline V gives CDR1 SEHNR, CDR2 FQNEAQ (reference sequence).

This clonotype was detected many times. DNA of the CDR3: TGTGCCAGCAGGCCGACAGGGGAAGCCGGGGAGCTGTTTTTT. Protein: CASRPTGEAGELFF. The chain joins TRBV12-3 or TRBV12-4 to TRBJ2-2; TRBD1 aligns across 8 bases. Losses at the gene ends were 6 bases for V and 6 bases for J; bases not matched to a gene: 6. There are 14 residues in the CDR3.

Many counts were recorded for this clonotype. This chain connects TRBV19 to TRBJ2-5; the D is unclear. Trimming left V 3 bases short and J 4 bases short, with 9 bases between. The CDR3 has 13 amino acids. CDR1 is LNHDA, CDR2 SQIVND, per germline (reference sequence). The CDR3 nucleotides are TGTGCCAGTAGTATTAGGGAAGTAGAGACCCAGTACTTC. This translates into CASSIREVETQYF.

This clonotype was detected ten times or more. Here the CDR3 reads CASSPADREVPGELFF. The CDR3 nucleotides are TGTGCCAGCAGCCCAGCGGACAGGGAGGTCCCCGGGGAGCTGTTTTTT. The chain couples TRBV28 to TRBJ2-2, with 8 bases matching TRBD1. The V segment lost 6 bases and the J segment 6 bases; nucleotides outside the gene matches: 12. Per germline, CDR1 MDHEN and CDR2 SYDVKM. This CDR3 has 16 residues.

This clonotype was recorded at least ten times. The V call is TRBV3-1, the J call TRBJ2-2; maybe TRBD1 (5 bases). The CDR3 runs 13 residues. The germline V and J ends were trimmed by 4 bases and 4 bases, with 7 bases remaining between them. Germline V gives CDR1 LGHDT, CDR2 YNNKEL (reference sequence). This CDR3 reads CASSRQITGELFF. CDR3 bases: TGTGCCAGCAGCCGACAGATCACCGGGGAGCTGTTTTTT.

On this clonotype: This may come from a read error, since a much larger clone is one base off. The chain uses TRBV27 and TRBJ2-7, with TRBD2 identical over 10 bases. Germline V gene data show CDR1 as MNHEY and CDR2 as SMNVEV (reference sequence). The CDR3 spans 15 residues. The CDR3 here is CASNNGAGGLYGQYF. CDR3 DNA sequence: TGTGCCAGCAACAACGGAGCGGGGGGGCTCTACGGGCAGTACTTC.

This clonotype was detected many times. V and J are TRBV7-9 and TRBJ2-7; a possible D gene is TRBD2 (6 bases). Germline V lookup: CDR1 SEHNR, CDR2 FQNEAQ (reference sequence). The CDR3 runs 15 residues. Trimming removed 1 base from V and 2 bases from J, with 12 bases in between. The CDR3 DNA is TGTGCCAGCAGCTTAGGGGGGGTACGGCCCTACGAGCAGTACTTC. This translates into CASSLGGVRPYEQYF.

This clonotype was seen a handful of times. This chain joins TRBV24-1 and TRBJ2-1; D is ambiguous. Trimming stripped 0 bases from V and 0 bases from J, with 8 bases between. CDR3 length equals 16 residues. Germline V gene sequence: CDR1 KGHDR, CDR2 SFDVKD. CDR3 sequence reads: CATSDLVGNSYNEQFF. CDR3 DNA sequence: TGTGCCACCAGTGATTTGGTGGGAAACTCCTACAATGAGCAGTTCTTC.

Written as DNA, the CDR3 is TGTGCCAGCAGCCCCGGGGGAGCAACCAGGACTAAAGAGACCCAGTACTTC. Its protein product is CASSPGGATRTKETQYF. The V and J genes are TRBV6-4 and TRBJ2-5; a weak D match, TRBD2 (6 bases). CDR3 length equals 17 residues. Germline CDR1 MRHNA, CDR2 SNTAGT. Trimming removed 6 bases from V and 3 bases from J, with 23 bases in between.

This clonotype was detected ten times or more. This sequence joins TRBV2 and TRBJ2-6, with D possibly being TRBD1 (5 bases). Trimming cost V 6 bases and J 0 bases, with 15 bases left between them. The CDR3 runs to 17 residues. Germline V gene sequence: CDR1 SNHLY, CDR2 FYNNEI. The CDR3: CASRTDKLSSGANVLTF. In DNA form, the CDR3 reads TGTGCCAGCAGGACGGACAAGTTAAGCTCTGGGGCCAACGTCCTGACTTTC.